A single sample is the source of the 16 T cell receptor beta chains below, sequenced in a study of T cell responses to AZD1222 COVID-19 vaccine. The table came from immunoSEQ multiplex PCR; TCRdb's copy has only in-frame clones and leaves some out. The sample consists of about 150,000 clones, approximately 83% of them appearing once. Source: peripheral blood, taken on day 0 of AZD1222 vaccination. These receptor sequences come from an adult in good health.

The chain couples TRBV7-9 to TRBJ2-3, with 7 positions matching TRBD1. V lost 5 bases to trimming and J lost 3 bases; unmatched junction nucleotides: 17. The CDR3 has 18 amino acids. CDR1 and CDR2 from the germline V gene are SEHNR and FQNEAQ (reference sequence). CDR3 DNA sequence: TGTGCCAGCAGCCCATACAATCACAGGGGTGCGTTTACAGATACGCAGTATTTT. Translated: CASSPYNHRGAFTDTQYF. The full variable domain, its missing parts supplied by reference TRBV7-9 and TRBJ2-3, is DTGVSQNPRHKITKRGQNVTFRCDPISEHNRLYWYRQTLGQGPEFLTYFQNEAQLEKSRLLSDRFSAERPKGSFSTLEIQRTEQGDSAMYLCASSPYNHRGAFTDTQYFGPGTRLTVL.

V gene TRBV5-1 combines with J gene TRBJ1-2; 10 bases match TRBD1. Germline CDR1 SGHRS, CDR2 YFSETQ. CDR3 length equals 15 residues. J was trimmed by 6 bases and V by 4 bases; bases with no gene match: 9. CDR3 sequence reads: CASSIGTGDYDGYTF. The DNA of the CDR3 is TGCGCCAGCAGCATTGGGACAGGGGATTATGATGGCTACACCTTC.

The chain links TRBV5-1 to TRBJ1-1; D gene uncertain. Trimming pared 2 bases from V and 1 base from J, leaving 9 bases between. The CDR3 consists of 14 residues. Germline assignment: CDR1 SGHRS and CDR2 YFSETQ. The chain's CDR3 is CASSLLGENTEAFF. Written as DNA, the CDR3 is TGCGCCAGCAGCTTATTAGGAGAGAACACTGAAGCTTTCTTT.

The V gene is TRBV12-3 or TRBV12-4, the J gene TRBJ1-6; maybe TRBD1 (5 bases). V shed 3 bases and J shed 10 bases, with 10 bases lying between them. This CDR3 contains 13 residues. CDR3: CASSLQGASPLHF. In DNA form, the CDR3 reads TGTGCCAGCAGTTTGCAGGGTGCGTCACCCCTCCACTTT.

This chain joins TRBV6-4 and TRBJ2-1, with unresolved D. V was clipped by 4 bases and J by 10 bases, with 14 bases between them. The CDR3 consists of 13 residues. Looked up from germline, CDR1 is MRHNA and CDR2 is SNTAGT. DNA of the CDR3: TGTGCCAGCAGTGCCGTGGGCGTAGGGGAGCAGTTCTTC. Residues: CASSAVGVGEQFF.

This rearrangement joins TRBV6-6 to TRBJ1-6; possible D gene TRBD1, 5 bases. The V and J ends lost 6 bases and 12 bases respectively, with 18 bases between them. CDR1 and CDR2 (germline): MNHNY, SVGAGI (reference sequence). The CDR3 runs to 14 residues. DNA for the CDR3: TGTGCCAGCAGCCCCGGGACGGCTGGGATACCCCTCCACTTT. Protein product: CASSPGTAGIPLHF.

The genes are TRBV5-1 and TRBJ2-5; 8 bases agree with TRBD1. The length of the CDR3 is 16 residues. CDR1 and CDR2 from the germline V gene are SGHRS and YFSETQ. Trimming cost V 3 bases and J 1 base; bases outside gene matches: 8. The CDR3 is CASSSGQVTAQETQYF. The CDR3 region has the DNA TGCGCCAGCAGCTCGGGACAGGTCACCGCCCAAGAGACCCAGTACTTC.

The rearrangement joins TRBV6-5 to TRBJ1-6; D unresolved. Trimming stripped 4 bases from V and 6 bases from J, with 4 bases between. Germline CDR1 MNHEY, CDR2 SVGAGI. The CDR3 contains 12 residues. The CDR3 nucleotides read TGTGCCAGCAGTTTATTTAATTCACCCCTCCACTTT. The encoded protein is CASSLFNSPLHF.

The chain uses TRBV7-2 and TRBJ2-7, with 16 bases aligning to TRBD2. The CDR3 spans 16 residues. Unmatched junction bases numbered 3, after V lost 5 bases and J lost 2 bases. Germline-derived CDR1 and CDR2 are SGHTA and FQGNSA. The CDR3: CASSTGLAGGPYEQYF. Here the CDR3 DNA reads TGTGCCAGCAGCACGGGACTAGCGGGAGGGCCCTACGAGCAGTACTTC.

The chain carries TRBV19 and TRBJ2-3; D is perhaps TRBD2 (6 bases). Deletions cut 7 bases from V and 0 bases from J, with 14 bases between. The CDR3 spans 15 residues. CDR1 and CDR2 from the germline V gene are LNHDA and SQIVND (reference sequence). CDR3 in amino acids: CASTGGVFSTDTQYF. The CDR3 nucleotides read TGTGCCAGTACCGGCGGGGTGTTTAGCACAGATACGCAGTATTTT.

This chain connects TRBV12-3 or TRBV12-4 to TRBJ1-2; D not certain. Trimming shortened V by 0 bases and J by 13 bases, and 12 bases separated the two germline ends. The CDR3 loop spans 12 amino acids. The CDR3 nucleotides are TGTGCCAGCAGTTTAGCTGGTTCTGAGCGCACCTTC. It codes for CASSLAGSERTF.

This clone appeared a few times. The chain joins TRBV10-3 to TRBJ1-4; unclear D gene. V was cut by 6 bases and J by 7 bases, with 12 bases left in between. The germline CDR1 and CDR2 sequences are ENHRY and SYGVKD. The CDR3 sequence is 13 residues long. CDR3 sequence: CAISPSDVEKLFF. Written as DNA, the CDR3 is TGTGCCATCAGCCCGTCGGACGTTGAAAAACTGTTTTTT.

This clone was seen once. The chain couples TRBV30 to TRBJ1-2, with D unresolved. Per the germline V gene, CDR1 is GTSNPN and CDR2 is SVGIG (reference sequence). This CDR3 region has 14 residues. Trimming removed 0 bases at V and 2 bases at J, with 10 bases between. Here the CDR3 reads CAWSVLWQNYGYTF. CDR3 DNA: TGTGCCTGGAGTGTACTTTGGCAAAACTATGGCTACACCTTC.

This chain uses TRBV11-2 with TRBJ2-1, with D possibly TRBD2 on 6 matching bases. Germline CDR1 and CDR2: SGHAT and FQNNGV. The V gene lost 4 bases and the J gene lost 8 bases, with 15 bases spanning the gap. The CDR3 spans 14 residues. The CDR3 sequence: CASSWRGHMDEQFF. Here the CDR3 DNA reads TGTGCCAGCAGCTGGAGGGGCCATATGGATGAGCAGTTCTTC.

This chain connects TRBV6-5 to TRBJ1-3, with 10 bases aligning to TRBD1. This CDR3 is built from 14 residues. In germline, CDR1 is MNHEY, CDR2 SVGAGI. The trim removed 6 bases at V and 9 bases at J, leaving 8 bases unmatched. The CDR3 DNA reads TGTGCCAGCAGCCCCGGGACAGGGGAACGCACCATATATTTT. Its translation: CASSPGTGERTIYF.

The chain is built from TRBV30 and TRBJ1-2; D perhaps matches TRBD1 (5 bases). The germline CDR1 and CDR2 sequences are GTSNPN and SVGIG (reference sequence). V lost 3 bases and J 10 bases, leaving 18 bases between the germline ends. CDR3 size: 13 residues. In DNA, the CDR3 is TGTGCCTGGAGGTGGGGGGAAGGAAAAGACTACACCTTC. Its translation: CAWRWGEGKDYTF. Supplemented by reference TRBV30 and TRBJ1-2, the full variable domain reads SQTIHQWPATLVQPVGSPLSLECTVEGTSNPNLYWYRQAAGRGLQLLFYSVGIGQISSEVPQNLSASRPQDRQFILSSKKLLLSDSGFYLCAWRWGEGKDYTFGSGTRLTVV.